Listed here are 9 T cell receptor beta chains from one sample, sequenced in a study of read filtering for tumor transcriptome and immune sequencing. From roughly 390 ng of RNA, a library with molecular barcoded alpha/delta and beta/gamma adaptors was made. One entry per CDR3 protein, called by TCRdb with MiXCR from the reads. The sample has more than 55,000 distinct CDR3 sequences, 20% to 25% seen once. The specimen sequenced was a population of CD138-negative cells sorted from bone marrow. The receptor set was obtained from a donor aged 40 or over with multiple myeloma.

This clonotype was detected ten times or more. The chain carries TRBV20-1 and TRBJ1-2; D is undetermined. From germline, CDR1 is DFQATT and CDR2 SNEGSKA (reference sequence). Trimming took off 0 bases at V and 8 bases at J, with 19 bases between the two ends. The CDR3 extends over 15 amino acids. The CDR3, as DNA: TGCAGTGCTAGAGATCGAAGGGTCCCAACGGGAGGCTACACCTTC. Protein: CSARDRRVPTGGYTF.

Worth noting for this clonotype: An end of the junction differs from the germline gene, which may be a read error. The CDR3 nucleotides read TGCAGTGTTAGAGATACCGGTTTCCGAACTAATGAAAAGCTGTTTTTT. Its protein is CSVRDTGFRTNEKLFF. This chain joins TRBV20-1 and TRBJ1-4; no firm D call. Germline values: CDR1 DFQATT, CDR2 SNEGSKA (reference sequence). This CDR3 comprises 16 residues.

Turning to this clonotype: One base away lies a much larger clone, so this may be a sequencing read error. The chain employs TRBV7-3 and TRBJ2-5, with TRBD2 as a possible D gene (6 bases). This CDR3 spans 15 amino acids. The V and J ends lost 5 bases and 4 bases respectively, with 17 bases between them. Germline V gene data show CDR1 as SGHTA and CDR2 as FQGTGA. CDR3 in amino acids: CASSPSERNGETQYF. Here the CDR3 DNA reads TGTGCCAGCAGCCCTAGCGAGAGAAATGGAGAGACCCAGTACTTC.

This clonotype was detected a few times. The chain is built from TRBV7-9 and TRBJ2-3, with 10 nucleotides matching TRBD2. CDR1 and CDR2 from the germline V gene are SEHNR and FQNEAQ (reference sequence). The CDR3 contains 14 residues. The V segment lost 7 bases and the J segment 6 bases; nucleotides outside the gene matches: 7. The CDR3 sequence: CASKTGTSVDTQYF. CDR3 in DNA: TGTGCCAGCAAAACCGGGACTAGCGTCGATACGCAGTATTTT.

CDR3 in amino acids: CGGGEAGGPSYNEQFF. The CDR3 region has the DNA TGTGGCGGCGGTGAAGCGGGAGGCCCCTCCTACAATGAGCAGTTCTTC. The rearrangement joins TRBV12-3 or TRBV12-4 to TRBJ2-1, with TRBD2 identical over 9 bases. The CDR3 length is 16 residues.

This clonotype was seen at least ten times. The CDR3, as DNA: TGTGCCAGCAGCCTTCCGGGGGCCAACGTCCTGACTTTC. Translated: CASSLPGANVLTF. V usage is TRBV28 and J usage is TRBJ2-6; D not certain. Trimming stripped 6 bases from V and 4 bases from J, with 7 bases between. The CDR3 totals 13 residues. Germline V gives CDR1 MDHEN, CDR2 SYDVKM.

This clonotype was recorded many times. The chain recombines TRBV28 with TRBJ2-5, with TRBD2 identical over 12 bases. J lost 1 base, V lost 6 bases, and 3 bases had no gene match. Germline loops: CDR1 MDHEN, CDR2 SYDVKM. This CDR3 comprises 15 residues. CDR3 bases: TGTGCCAGCAGACTAGCGGGGGGCCGCCAAGAGACCCAGTACTTC. Residues: CASRLAGGRQETQYF. The variable domain in full, with the rest retrieved from reference TRBV28 and TRBJ2-5, is DVKVTQSSRYLVKRTGEKVFLECVQDMDHENMFWYRQDPGLGLRLIYFSYDVKMKEKGDIPEGYSVSREKKERFSLILESASTNQTSMYLCASRLAGGRQETQYFGPGTRLLVL.

This clonotype was seen a few times. The rearrangement uses TRBV5-1 and TRBJ1-1; 8 bases map to TRBD1. Germline lookup yields CDR1 SGHRS and CDR2 YFSETQ. The CDR3 contains 15 residues. J gave up 4 bases and V 4 bases, and 9 bases lay outside the gene matches. DNA of the CDR3: TGCGCCAGCAGCCCTGGACAGGGAATCGGCACTGAAGCTTTCTTT. This sequence encodes CASSPGQGIGTEAFF.

This clonotype was picked up many times. The chain has TRBV20-1 and TRBJ1-1; D remains ambiguous. Trimming took 6 bases from V and 0 from J, leaving 11 bases between them. CDR1 is DFQATT and CDR2 is SNEGSKA in the germline V gene (reference sequence). The CDR3 loop spans 13 amino acids. The CDR3 here is CSAEKALNTEAFF. The CDR3 DNA reads as TGCAGTGCGGAGAAAGCCCTGAACACTGAAGCTTTCTTT.